This T cell receptor beta chain was captured by sequencing in a study of CD8+ T cells in alopecia areata. The overall study: Treated patients were given oral tofacitinib, which was dosed at 5 to 10 mg twice daily. Severity scoring for treated patients was based on the percentage of affected scalp area. Study-level results: An increase in clonality over normal scalp was evident in lesional scalp, especially alopecia totalis/universalis. Under tofacitinib, fewer expanded CD8+ clones appeared among the top 100 scalp clones.

Treatment here: oral pan-JAK inhibitor, 5-10 mg twice daily. With regard to this clone: Its antigen is undetermined.

The germline V gene has CDR1 SQVTM and CDR2 ANQGSEA. Trimming at V came to 3 bases and at J to 4 bases, leaving 9 bases not matched to a gene. The CDR3 covers 16 residues. Extraction and reverse transcription of RNA yielded cDNA as the sequencing template. Produced via immunoSEQ multiplex PCR; TCRdb's table is partial and in-frame only. Among about 140,000 clones listed, roughly nine tenths were seen once. Sequences were derived from CD8+ T cells sorted from blood, sampled at week 4, from a patient treated with tofacitinib. The rearrangement uses TRBV29-1 and TRBJ2-2, with 9 nucleotides matching TRBD2. The receptor's source is a human donor with alopecia areata. Here the CDR3 reads CSVDYSGGLGTGELFF. CDR3 DNA sequence: TGCAGCGTTGATTACAGCGGGGGGCTCGGCACCGGGGAGCTGTTTTTT.